This T cell receptor (beta chain) was identified in a study of blood T cell repertoires in COVID-19. In the original workflow: Cell counts per sample came from amplifying reference gene primers. Here immunoSEQ multiplex PCR was the method, and the copy in TCRdb shows in-frame clones only, minus some. The D gene and trimming were derived from the DNA, and the V and J assignments and clone size from that table. The top ten hold 8.3% of the sample, which has over 400,000 clones, more than 85% seen once. This clone occurred once. V lost 5 bases and J lost 0; bases outside the gene matches: 7. Germline CDR1 is LNHDA and CDR2 is SQIVND (reference sequence). CDR3 length equals 17 residues.

What was sequenced was PBMCs or T cells enriched from blood (not recorded which). The chain employs TRBV19 and TRBJ1-4; 9 nucleotides agree with TRBD1. The clonotype was recovered from a woman aged 60-75 years who had recovered from COVID-19. CDR3 coding DNA: TGTGCCAGTAGTCTACCGGGACAGGGCCCAACTAATGAAAAACTGTTTTTT. It yields the protein CASSLPGQGPTNEKLFF.